The 6 T cell receptor beta chains in this list originate from one sample, sequenced in a study of blood T cells in healthy people across ages. A sample-barcoded 5' primer and a J-beta primer mix were used in a second PCR of about 7 to 11 cycles. TCRdb reprocessed the 5' RACE reads with MiXCR, giving one entry per CDR3 protein. The sample comprises fewer than 1,000,000 distinct CDR3 sequences, roughly 44% of which are singletons, and roughly 18% rests with the top ten. The sequenced material came from blood. Source of these receptors: a man in his fifties or sixties in good health.

The chain uses TRBV6-2 or TRBV6-3 and TRBJ2-1, with 13 bases that match TRBD2. Trimming removed 0 bases from V and 4 bases from J; junction bases left unmatched: 9. The CDR3 is made up of 19 amino acids. The V gene's germline CDR1 is MNHEY and CDR2 SVGEGT. CDR3 residues: CASSYSPLAGGPGYNEQFF. Written as DNA, the CDR3 is TGTGCCAGCAGTTACTCGCCACTAGCGGGGGGGCCTGGATACAATGAGCAGTTCTTC.

The chain joins TRBV7-9 to TRBJ2-7; TRBD1 matches at 8 bases. V trimming: 4 bases; J trimming: 6 bases; junction bases outside the gene matches: 11. The germline V gene has CDR1 SEHNR and CDR2 FQNEAQ (reference sequence). The CDR3 length is 15 residues. CDR3 sequence: CASSSSGTGGREQYF. The CDR3 region has the DNA TGTGCCAGCAGCTCATCCGGGACAGGAGGTCGCGAGCAGTACTTC.

The chain couples TRBV4-3 to TRBJ2-7; no definite D call. Germline V gives CDR1 LGHNA, CDR2 YSLEER. This CDR3 is built from 16 residues. V dropped 0 bases and J dropped 0 bases, with 12 bases sitting between them. CDR3 residues: CASSQDTIPSSYEQYF. The CDR3 DNA reads TGCGCCAGCAGCCAAGATACCATCCCGAGCTCCTACGAGCAGTACTTC.

The sample holds one count of this clonotype. The V and J genes are TRBV20-1 and TRBJ2-1; 7 bases are a match to TRBD2. The J segment lost 6 bases and the V segment lost 0 bases, leaving 8 bases of the junction unmatched. The CDR3 is made up of 15 amino acids. Germline V gene sequence: CDR1 DFQATT, CDR2 SNEGSKA (reference sequence). CDR3 DNA sequence: TGCAGTGCTAGAGATTCCAGCGGGGTTGGCAATGAGCAGTTCTTC. It is translated as CSARDSSGVGNEQFF.

Comments on this clonotype: One end of the junction does not line up with germline, which may come from a read error. The chain uses TRBV20-1 and TRBJ1-5; the match to TRBD1 covers 8 bases. The CDR3 has 18 amino acids. The germline V gene encodes CDR1 DFQATT and CDR2 SNEGSKA (reference sequence). The CDR3 nucleotides read TGCAGTGCTAGAGATAGGGGACAGGAAGGCTCCCACAATCGGCCCCAGCATTTT. Its protein product is CSARDRGQEGSHNRPQHF.

V and J are TRBV4-1 and TRBJ1-2; 8 nucleotides line up with TRBD1. This CDR3 contains 15 residues. Germline V CDR1 and CDR2: MGHRA, YSYEKL. The V and J ends lost 5 bases and 5 bases, in that order; junction bases with no gene match: 10. The CDR3 DNA follows: TGCGCCAGCAGCTCTGGACAGGGCCGGGGATATGGCTACACCTTC. Its protein is CASSSGQGRGYGYTF.